These 2 T cell receptor beta chains share one sample of origin, sequenced in a study of Tregs in tolerant kidney transplant recipients (dated by TCRdb to about 2019). Library prep was done by the immunoSEQ multiplex PCR assay. The source is immuneACCESS, and TCRdb retained only in-frame sequences with V and J called. Part of the clones is not carried over; for the studies checked, unresolved V genes explain less than half of this, and the remainder is unexplained. This sample's table contains 45,000 to 55,000 clones. The top ten clonotypes cover about 0.85% of the sample. The sample's time point, from its label and the paper: blood sample drawn before combined kidney and bone marrow transplant. The sample was CD4+ T cells from blood, taken before the transplant. These receptors all come from a human donor who received a combined kidney and bone marrow transplant.

Note on this clone: The sequenced fragment ends 3 residues before the CDR3 boundary, so the rest is inferred from the germline J gene. V is TRBV30 and J is TRBJ1-2; 7 nucleotides line up with TRBD1. Germline V gives CDR1 GTSNPN, CDR2 SVGIG (reference sequence). Germline trimming cut 3 bases from V and 1 base from J; bases unmatched to any gene: 5. The CDR3 sequence is 14 residues long. CDR3 DNA, as far as it was read: TGTGCCTGGAGGAGGGGACAGAGTAACTATGGC. Its protein is CAWRRGQSNYG. The full CDR3 is CAWRRGQSNYGYTF.

Concerning this clone itself: The CDR3 is cut off 3 residues early in the read; its end comes from the germline J gene. The chain employs TRBV5-1 and TRBJ2-5; a possible D gene is TRBD2 (6 bases). The CDR3 has 13 amino acids. Trimming removed 5 bases at V and 2 bases at J, with 10 bases between. CDR1 is SGHRS and CDR2 is YFSETQ in the germline V gene. The sequenced part of the CDR3 DNA is TGCGCCAGCAGGAGACTAGGGCAAGAGACC. Protein: CASRRLGQET. The whole CDR3 sequence reads CASRRLGQETQYF.